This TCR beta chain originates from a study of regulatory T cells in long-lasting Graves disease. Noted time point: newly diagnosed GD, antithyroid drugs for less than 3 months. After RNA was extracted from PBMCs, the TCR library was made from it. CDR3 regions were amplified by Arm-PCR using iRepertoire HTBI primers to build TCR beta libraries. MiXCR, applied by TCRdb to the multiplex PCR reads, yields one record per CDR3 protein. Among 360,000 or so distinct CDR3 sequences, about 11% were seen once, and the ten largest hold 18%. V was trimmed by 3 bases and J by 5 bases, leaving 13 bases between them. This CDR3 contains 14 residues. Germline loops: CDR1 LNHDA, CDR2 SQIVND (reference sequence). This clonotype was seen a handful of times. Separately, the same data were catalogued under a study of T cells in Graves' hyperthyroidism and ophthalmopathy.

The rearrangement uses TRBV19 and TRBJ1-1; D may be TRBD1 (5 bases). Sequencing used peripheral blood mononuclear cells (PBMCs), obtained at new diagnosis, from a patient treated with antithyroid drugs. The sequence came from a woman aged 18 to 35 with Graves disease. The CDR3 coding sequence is TGTGCCAGTAGTATCCTGGGGGGAGTGACTGAAGCTTTCTTT. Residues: CASSILGGVTEAFF.